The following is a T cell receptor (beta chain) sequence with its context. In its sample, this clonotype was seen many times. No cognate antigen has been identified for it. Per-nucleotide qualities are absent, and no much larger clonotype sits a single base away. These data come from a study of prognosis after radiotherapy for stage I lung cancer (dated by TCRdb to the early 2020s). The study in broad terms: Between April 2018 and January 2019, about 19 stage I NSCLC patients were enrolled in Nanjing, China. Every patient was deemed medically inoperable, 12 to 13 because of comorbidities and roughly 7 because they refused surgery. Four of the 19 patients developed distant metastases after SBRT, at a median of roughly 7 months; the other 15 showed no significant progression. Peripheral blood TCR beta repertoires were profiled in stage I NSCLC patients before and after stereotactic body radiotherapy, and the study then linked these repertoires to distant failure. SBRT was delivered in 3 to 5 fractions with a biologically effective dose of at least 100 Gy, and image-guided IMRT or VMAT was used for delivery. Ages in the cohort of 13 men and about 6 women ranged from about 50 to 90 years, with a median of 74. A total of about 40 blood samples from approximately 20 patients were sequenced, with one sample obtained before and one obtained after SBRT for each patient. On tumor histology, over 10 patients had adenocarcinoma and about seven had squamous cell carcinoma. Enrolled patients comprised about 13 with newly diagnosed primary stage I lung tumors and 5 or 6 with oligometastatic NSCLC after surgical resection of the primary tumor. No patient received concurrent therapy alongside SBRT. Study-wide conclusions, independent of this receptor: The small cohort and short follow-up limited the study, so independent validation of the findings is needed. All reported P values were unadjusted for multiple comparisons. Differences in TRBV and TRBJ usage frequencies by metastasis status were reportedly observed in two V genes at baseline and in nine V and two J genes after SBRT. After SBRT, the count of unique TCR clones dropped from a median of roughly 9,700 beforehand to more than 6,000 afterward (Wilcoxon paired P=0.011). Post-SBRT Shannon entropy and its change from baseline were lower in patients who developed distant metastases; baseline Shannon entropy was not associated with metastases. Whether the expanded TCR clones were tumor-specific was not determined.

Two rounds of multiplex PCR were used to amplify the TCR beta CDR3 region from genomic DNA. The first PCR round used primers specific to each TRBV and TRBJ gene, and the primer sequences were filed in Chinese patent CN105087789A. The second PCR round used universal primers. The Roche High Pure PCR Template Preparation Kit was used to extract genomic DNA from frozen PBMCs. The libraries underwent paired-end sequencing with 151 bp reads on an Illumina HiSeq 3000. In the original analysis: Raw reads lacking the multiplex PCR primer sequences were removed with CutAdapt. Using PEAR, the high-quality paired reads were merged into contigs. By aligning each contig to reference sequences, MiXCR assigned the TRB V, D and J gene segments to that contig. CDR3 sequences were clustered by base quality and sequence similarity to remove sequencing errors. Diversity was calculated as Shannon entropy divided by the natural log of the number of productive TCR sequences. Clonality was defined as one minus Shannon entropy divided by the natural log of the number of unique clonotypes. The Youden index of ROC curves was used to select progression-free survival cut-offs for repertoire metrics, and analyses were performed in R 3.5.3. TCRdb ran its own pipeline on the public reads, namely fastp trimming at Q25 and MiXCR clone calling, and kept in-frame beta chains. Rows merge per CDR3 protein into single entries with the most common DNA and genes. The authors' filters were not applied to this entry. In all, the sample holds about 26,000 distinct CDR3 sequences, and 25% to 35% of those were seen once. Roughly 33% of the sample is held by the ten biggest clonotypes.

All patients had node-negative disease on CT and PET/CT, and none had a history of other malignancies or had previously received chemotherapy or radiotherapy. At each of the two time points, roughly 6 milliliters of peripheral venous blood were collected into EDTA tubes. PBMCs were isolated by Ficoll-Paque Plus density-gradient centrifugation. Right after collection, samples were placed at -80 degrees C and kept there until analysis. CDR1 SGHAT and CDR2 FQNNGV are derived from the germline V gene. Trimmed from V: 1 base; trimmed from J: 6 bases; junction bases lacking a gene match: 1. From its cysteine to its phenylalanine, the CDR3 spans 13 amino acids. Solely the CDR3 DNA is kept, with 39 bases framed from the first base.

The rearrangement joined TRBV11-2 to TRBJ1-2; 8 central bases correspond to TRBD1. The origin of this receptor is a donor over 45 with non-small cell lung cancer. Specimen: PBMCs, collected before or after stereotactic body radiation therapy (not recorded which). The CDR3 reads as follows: CASSLAGGNGYTF. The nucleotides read TGTGCCAGCAGCTTAGCAGGGGGCAATGGCTACACCTTC.